Sequencing of this TCR beta chain was carried out in a study of blood T cell repertoires in COVID-19. This CDR3 contains 12 residues. The V and J ends lost 4 bases and 10 bases respectively, with 12 bases between them. Per the germline V gene, CDR1 is SGHRS and CDR2 is YFSETQ. Repertoires were generated with immunoSEQ multiplex PCR, while TCRdb's copy carries only in-frame clones and drops some. This repertoire shows around 190,000 clones, 80% found once; its top ten account for 6.5% to 7%. The V and J genes are TRBV5-1 and TRBJ2-1; D remains unclear. This TCR was recovered from a man aged 70-80 years with active or convalescent COVID-19. Specimen: peripheral blood. CDR3 DNA: TGCGCCAGCAGCCTCATGAGAGAGGAGCAGTTCTTC. This gives the protein CASSLMREEQFF.